Below, 5 T cell receptor beta chains from the same sample are listed, as sequenced in a study of graft-versus-host responses after intestinal transplantation. For these receptors, no antigen is known. Profiling relied on immunoSEQ multiplex PCR, and the TCRdb table lists in-frame clones only, not all of them. The data contain around 49,000 clones, more than 70% of them singletons. The input for sequencing was unstimulated CD4+ T cells sorted from spleen or lymph node cells, taken before transplant. The receptors derive from a human donor who was the organ donor for an intestinal transplant.

The rearrangement joins TRBV6-5 to TRBJ2-2, with 8 positions matching TRBD1. The CDR3 consists of 15 residues. Germline V gene sequence: CDR1 MNHEY, CDR2 SVGAGI. The junction had 6 bases not matched to a gene; V was cut back by 2 bases and J by 7 bases. In DNA form, the CDR3 reads TGTGCCAGCAGTTACGGAACAGGGGGTGACGGGGAGCTGTTTTTT. This encodes CASSYGTGGDGELFF.

The rearrangement uses TRBV19 and TRBJ2-1, with 8 bases fitting TRBD2. Germline V gene lookup returns CDR1 LNHDA and CDR2 SQIVND (reference sequence). The CDR3 length is 14 residues. Trimming at V came to 3 bases and at J to 10 bases, leaving 8 bases not matched to a gene. The CDR3 protein is CASSIDGRAGEQFF. The CDR3 nucleotides are TGTGCCAGTAGTATTGACGGGAGGGCCGGGGAGCAGTTCTTC.

The rearrangement links TRBV6-1 to TRBJ1-6; D is perhaps TRBD1 (6 bases). CDR1 is MNHNS, CDR2 SASEGT, per germline. Between the trimmed V and J ends, which lost 2 bases and 5 bases, there was a span of 13 bases. CDR3 length: 16 amino acids. The CDR3 reads CASSENRVGNNSPLHF. In DNA, the CDR3 is TGTGCCAGCAGTGAAAACAGGGTGGGAAATAATTCACCCCTCCACTTT.

The gene calls are TRBV12-5 and TRBJ2-2; D is perhaps TRBD2 (7 bases). Trimming left V 3 bases short and J 6 bases short, with 35 bases between. Germline values: CDR1 LGHNT, CDR2 FRNRAP. The CDR3 length is 22 residues. In DNA form, the CDR3 reads TGTGCTAGTGGTTTATGGTGGGGTGGGGAGTCACGGCGGGGGCAGGTATCCGGGGAGCTGTTTTTT. Protein sequence: CASGLWWGGESRRGQVSGELFF.

V usage is TRBV19 and J usage is TRBJ1-1; D not certain. The CDR3 sequence is 15 residues long. Trimming removed 0 bases at V and 5 bases at J, with 13 bases between. Germline V gives CDR1 LNHDA, CDR2 SQIVND (reference sequence). The CDR3 nucleotides read TGTGCCAGTAGTATAGATCTCAACCTTCGGACTGAAGCTTTCTTT. Protein product: CASSIDLNLRTEAFF.